This TCR beta chain was profiled in a study of cytomegalovirus exposure and HLA in healthy donors. Overall study context: Earlier work reported approximately 100 million unique TCR beta sequences from 180 million or so T cells. Genetic ancestry analysis placed around 76% of the 300 to 500 donors that were genotyped in the Caucasian-associated cluster. Study-level results: Later analysis reportedly placed an Asian-associated ancestry cluster below the roughly 700-donor mean in N-insertions. As immune exposure information, only CMV serostatus was available.

This clone occurred once. What it binds is unknown. 60 Vbeta and 13 Jbeta primers were used in PCR. Profiled with immunoSEQ multiplex PCR; TCRdb holds only in-frame clones, not every one. Of some 110,000 clones listed, more than 75% are singletons. Germline trimming cut 5 bases from V and 0 bases from J; bases unmatched to any gene: 7. CDR3 length: 17 amino acids. Per germline, CDR1 SEHNR and CDR2 FQNEAQ (reference sequence). Sequencing was done on a sample of PBMCs. This sequence originates from a woman aged 35 to 49 in good health and CMV-seronegative. V usage is TRBV7-9 and J usage is TRBJ1-4, with TRBD1 matching over 9 bases. CDR3 amino acids: CASSLGQGNPTNEKLFF. In DNA form, the CDR3 reads TGTGCCAGCAGCCTGGGACAGGGCAACCCAACTAATGAAAAACTGTTTTTT.